The entry below describes one T cell receptor beta chain. In the original processing: Amplified reference gene primers provided the basis for estimating nucleated cell counts. This table comes from immunoSEQ multiplex PCR, and its TCRdb copy is limited to in-frame clones, with some not included. V and J calls and clone size come straight from that table; D and trimming were deduced from the DNA. The repertoire holds 280,000 or so clones, with about 87% as singletons. The data belong to a study of blood T cell repertoires in COVID-19. Across the whole study: Some COVID-19 samples were acute and others convalescent; all came from the United States, Italy and Spain. The analysed material was cDNA or gDNA that came from T cells, B-cell-depleted T cells, or PBMCs.

CDR3 size: 15 residues. Trimming stripped 0 bases from V and 4 bases from J, with 10 bases between. Germline CDR1 KGHSH, CDR2 LQKENI. This sequence was found in a woman aged 25 to 39 who had recovered from COVID-19. Source material: peripheral blood. This chain joins TRBV18 and TRBJ2-1, with D possibly TRBD2 on 6 matching bases. This chain's CDR3 is CASSPPGRLYNEQFF. DNA of the CDR3: TGTGCCAGCTCACCACCGGGGAGGTTATACAATGAGCAGTTCTTC.